This record looks at one T cell receptor (beta chain) sequence and its context. This sample was included in a study of shared clonotypes between healthy human individuals. The length of the CDR3 is 13 residues. Germline values: CDR1 LNHDA, CDR2 SQIVND (reference sequence). V was cut by 4 bases and J by 0 bases, with 6 bases left in between. TCRdb keeps only in-frame clones here, not all; method: immunoSEQ multiplex PCR. The top ten hold approximately 1.5% of the sample, which has approximately 940,000 clones, around 80% seen once. The TCR originated in a man aged 18-30 years in good health. Sample: memory CD4+ T cells sorted from blood. Subset: CD45RA-negative fraction. V usage is TRBV19 and J usage is TRBJ1-1; D remains unclear. This CDR3 reads CASSTTLNTEAFF. The CDR3 DNA sequence: TGTGCCAGTAGTACTACACTGAACACTGAAGCTTTCTTT.